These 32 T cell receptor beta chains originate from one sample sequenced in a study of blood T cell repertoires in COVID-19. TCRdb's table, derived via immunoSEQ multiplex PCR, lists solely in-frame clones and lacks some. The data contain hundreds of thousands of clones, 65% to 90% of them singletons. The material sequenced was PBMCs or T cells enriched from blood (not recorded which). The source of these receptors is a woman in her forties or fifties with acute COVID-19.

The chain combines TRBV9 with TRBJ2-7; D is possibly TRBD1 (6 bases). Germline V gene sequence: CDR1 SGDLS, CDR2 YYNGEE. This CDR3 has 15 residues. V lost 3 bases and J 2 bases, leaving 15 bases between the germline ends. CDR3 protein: CASSARSGAPYEQYF. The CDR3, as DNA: TGTGCCAGCAGCGCCCGCTCAGGGGCCCCCTACGAGCAGTACTTC.

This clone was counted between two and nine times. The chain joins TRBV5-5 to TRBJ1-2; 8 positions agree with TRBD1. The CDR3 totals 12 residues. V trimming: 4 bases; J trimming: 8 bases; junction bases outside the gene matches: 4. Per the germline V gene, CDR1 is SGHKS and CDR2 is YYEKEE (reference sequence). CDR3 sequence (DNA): TGTGCCAGCAGCCTGGACAGGGACGGCTACACCTTC. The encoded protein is CASSLDRDGYTF.

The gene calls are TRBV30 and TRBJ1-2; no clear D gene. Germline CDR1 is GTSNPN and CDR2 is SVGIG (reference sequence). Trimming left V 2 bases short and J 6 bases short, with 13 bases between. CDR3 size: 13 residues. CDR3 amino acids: CAWSPSRGNGYTF. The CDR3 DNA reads TGTGCCTGGAGTCCCAGTCGGGGAAATGGCTACACCTTC.

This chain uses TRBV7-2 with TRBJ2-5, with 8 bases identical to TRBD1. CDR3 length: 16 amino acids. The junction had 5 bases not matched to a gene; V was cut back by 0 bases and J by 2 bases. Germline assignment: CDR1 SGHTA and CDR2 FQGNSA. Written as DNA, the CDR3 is TGTGCCAGCAGCTTAGCTCCTCAGGGGGCTCAAGAGACCCAGTACTTC. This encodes CASSLAPQGAQETQYF.

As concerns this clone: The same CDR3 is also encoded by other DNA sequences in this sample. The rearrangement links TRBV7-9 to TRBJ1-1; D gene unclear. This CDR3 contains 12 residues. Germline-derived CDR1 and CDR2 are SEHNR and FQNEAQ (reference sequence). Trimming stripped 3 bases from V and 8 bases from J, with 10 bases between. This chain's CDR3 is CASSFTGREAFF. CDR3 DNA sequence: TGTGCCAGCAGCTTTACGGGGAGAGAAGCTTTCTTT.

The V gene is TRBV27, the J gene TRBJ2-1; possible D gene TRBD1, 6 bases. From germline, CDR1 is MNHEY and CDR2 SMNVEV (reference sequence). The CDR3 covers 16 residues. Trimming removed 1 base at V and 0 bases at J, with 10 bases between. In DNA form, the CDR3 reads TGTGCCAGCAGTTTATACAGGGCGAGCTCCTACAATGAGCAGTTCTTC. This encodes CASSLYRASSYNEQFF.

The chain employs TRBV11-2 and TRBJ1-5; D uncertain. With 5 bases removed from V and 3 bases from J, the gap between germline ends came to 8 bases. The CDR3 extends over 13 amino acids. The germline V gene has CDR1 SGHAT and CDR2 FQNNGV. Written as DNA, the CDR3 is TGTGCCAGCAGCCGTGGAGTCAATCAGCCCCAGCATTTT. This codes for CASSRGVNQPQHF.

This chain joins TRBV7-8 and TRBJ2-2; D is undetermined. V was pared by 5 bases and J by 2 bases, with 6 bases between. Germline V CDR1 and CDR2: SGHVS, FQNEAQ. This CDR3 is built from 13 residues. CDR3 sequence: CASSTHNTGELFF. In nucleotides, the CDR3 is TGTGCCAGCAGCACTCACAACACCGGGGAGCTGTTTTTT.

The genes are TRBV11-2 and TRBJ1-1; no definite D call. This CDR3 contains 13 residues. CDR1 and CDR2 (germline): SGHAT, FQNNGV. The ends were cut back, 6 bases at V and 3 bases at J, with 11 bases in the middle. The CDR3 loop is CASSPTEDTEAFF. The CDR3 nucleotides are TGTGCCAGCAGTCCGACCGAGGACACTGAAGCTTTCTTT.

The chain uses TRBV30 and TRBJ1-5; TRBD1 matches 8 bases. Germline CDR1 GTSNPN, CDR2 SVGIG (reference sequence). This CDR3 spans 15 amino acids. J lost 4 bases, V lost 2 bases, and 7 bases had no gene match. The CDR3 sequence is CAWSPSDRGNQPQHF. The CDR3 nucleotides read TGTGCCTGGAGTCCCTCCGACAGGGGAAATCAGCCCCAGCATTTT.

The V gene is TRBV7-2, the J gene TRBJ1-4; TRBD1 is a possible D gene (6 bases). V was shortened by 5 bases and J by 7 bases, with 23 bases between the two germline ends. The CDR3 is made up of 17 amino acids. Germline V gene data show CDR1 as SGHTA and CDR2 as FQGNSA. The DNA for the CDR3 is TGTGCCAGCAGCGGGCCGGCACAGGGCCGCGGGGGTGAAAAACTGTTTTTT. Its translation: CASSGPAQGRGGEKLFF.

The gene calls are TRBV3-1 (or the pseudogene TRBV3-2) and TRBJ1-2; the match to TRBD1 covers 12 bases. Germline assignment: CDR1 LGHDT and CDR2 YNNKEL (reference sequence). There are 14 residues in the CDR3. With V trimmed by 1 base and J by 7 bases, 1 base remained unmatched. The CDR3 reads CASSQAGQGAGYTF. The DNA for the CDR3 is TGTGCCAGCAGCCAAGCGGGACAGGGGGCTGGCTACACCTTC.

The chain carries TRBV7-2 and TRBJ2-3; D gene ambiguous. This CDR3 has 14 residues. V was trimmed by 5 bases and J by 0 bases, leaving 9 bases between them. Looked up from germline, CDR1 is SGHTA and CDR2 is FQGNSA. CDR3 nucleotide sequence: TGTGCCAGCAGCCAGACCGGGAGCACAGATACGCAGTATTTT. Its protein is CASSQTGSTDTQYF. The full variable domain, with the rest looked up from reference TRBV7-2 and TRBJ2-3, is GAGVSQSPSNKVTEKGKDVELRCDPISGHTALYWYRQSLGQGLEFLIYFQGNSAPDKSGLPSDRFSAERTGGSVSTLTIQRTQQEDSAVYLCASSQTGSTDTQYFGPGTRLTVL.

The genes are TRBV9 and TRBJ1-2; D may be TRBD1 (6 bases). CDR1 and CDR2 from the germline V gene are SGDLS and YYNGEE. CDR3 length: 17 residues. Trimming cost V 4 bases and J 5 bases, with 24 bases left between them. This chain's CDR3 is CASSINAGTLNLYGYTF. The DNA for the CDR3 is TGTGCCAGCAGCATAAACGCCGGGACACTGAACCTTTATGGCTACACCTTC.

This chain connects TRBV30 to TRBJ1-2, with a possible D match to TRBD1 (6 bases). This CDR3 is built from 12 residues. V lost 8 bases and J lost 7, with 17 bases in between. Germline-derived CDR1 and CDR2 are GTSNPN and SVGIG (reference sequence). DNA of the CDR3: TGTGCCCGGGGGGCGGGTCGGTTTGGCTACACCTTC. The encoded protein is CARGAGRFGYTF.

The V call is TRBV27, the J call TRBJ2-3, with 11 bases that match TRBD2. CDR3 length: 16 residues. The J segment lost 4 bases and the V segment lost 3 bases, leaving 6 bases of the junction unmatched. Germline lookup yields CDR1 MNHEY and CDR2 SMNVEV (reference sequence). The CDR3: CASSFVAGGRADTQYF. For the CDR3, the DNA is TGTGCCAGCAGTTTTGTAGCGGGGGGGCGGGCAGATACGCAGTATTTT.

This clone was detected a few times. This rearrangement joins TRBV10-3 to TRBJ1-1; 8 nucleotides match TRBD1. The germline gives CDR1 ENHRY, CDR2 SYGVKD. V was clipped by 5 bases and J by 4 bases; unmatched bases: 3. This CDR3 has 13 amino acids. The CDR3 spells CAISLQGGTEAFF. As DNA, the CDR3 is TGTGCCATCAGTCTACAGGGGGGCACTGAAGCTTTCTTT.

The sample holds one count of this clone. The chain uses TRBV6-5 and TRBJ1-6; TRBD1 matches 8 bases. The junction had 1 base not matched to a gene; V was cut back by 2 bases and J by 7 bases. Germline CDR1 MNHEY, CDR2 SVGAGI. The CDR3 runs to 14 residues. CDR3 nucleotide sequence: TGTGCCAGCAGTTACCGGGACAGGAATTCACCCCTCCACTTT. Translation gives CASSYRDRNSPLHF.

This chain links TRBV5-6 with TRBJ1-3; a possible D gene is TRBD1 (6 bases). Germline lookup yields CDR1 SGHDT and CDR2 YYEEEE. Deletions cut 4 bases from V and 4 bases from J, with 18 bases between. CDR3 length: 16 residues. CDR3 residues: CASSRQTGLGGNTIYF. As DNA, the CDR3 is TGTGCCAGCAGCCGGCAAACAGGGCTGGGAGGAAACACCATATATTTT.

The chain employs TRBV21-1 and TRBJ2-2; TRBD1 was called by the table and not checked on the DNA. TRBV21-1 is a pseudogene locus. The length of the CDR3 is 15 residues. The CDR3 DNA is TGTGCCAGCAGCCGGGACAGGACTTACACCGGGGAGCTGTTTTTT. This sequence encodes CASSRDRTYTGELFF.

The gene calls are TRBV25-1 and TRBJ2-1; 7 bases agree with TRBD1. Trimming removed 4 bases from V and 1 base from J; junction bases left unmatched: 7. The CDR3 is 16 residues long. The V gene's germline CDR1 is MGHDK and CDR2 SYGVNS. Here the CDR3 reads CASSGGQIKSYNEQFF. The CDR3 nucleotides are TGTGCCAGCAGTGGGGGACAGATTAAATCCTACAATGAGCAGTTCTTC.

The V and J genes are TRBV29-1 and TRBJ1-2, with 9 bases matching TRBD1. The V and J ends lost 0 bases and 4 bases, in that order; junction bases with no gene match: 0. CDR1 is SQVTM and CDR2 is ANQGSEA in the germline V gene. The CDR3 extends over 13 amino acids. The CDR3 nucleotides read TGCAGCGTTGAAGAACAGGGGGCCTATGGCTACACCTTC. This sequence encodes CSVEEQGAYGYTF.

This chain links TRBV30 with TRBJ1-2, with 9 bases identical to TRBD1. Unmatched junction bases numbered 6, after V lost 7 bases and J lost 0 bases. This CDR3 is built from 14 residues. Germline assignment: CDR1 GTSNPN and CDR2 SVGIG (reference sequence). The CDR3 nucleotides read TGTGCCTCCGACAGGGGGATAGCTAACTATGGCTACACCTTC. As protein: CASDRGIANYGYTF. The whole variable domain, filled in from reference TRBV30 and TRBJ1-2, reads SQTIHQWPATLVQPVGSPLSLECTVEGTSNPNLYWYRQAAGRGLQLLFYSVGIGQISSEVPQNLSASRPQDRQFILSSKKLLLSDSGFYLCASDRGIANYGYTFGSGTRLTVV.

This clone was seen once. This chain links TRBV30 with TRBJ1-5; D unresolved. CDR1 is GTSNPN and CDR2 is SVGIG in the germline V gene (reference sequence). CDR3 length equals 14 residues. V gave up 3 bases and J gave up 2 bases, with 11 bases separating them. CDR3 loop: CAWRTKGGNQPQHF. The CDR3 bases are TGTGCCTGGAGAACAAAGGGAGGCAATCAGCCCCAGCATTTT.

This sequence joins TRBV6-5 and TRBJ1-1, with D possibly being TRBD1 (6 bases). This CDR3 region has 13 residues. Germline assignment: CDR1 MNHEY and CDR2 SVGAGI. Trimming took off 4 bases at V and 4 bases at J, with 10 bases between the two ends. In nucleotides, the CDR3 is TGTGCCAGCAGTTTACAGGGTTTCACTGAAGCTTTCTTT. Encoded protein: CASSLQGFTEAFF.

For the CDR3, the DNA is TGTGCCAGCAGCTTGGGGCAGGGGGTTAGTCAGCCCCAGCATTTT. The encoded protein is CASSLGQGVSQPQHF. The rearrangement links TRBV11-2 to TRBJ1-5; 7 bases map to TRBD1. Germline V gene lookup returns CDR1 SGHAT and CDR2 FQNNGV. Trimming cost V 3 bases and J 6 bases; bases outside gene matches: 8. The CDR3 covers 15 residues.

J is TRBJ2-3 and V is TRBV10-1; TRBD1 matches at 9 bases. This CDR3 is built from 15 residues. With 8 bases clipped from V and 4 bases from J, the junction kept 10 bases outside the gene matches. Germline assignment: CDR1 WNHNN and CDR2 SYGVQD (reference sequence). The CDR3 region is CASARGTGSPDTQYF. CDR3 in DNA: TGCGCCAGCGCCCGTGGGACAGGGTCCCCAGATACGCAGTATTTT.

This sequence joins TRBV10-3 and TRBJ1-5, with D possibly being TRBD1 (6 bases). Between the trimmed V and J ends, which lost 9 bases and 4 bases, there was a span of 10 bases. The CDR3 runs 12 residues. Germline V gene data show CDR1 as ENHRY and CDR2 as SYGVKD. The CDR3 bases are TGTGCCATGGTAGGGGGTAATCAGCCCCAGCATTTT. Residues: CAMVGGNQPQHF.

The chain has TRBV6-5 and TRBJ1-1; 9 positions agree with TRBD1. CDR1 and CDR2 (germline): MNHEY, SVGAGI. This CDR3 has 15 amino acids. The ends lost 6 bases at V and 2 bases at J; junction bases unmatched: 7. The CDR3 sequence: CASRPRQGGNTEAFF. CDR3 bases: TGTGCCAGCAGACCCAGACAGGGGGGCAACACTGAAGCTTTCTTT.

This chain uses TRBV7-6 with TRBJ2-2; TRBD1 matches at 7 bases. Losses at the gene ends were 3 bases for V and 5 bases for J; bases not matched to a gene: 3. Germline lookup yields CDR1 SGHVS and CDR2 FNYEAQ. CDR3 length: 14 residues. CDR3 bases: TGTGCCAGCAGCTTTACAGGGGTTACCGGGGAGCTGTTTTTT. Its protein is CASSFTGVTGELFF.

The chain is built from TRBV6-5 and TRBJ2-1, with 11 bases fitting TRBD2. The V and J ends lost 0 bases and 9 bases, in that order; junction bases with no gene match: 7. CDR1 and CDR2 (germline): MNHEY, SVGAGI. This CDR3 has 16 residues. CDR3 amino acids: CASSYSSLAGGAEQFF. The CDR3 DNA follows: TGTGCCAGCAGTTACTCGAGTTTAGCGGGGGGGGCTGAGCAGTTCTTC.

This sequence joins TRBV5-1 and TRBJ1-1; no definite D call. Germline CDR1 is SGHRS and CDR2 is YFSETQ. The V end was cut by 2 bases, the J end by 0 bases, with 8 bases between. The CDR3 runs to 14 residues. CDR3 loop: CASSFGEMNTEAFF. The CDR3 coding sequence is TGCGCCAGCAGCTTTGGGGAGATGAACACTGAAGCTTTCTTT.